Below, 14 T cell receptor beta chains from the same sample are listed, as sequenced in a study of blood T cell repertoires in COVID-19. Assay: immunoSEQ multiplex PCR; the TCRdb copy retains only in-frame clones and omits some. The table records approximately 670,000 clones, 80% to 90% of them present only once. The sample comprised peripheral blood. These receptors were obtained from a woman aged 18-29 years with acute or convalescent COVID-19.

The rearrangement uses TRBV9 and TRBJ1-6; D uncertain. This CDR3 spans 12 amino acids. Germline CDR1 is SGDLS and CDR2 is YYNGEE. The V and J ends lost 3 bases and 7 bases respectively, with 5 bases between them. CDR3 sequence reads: CASSALNSPLHF. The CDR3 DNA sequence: TGTGCCAGCAGCGCCTTAAATTCACCCCTCCACTTT. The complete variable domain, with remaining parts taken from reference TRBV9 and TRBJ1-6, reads DSGVTQTPKHLITATGQRVTLRCSPRSGDLSVYWYQQSLDQGLQFLIQYYNGEERAKGNILERFSAQQFPDLHSELNLSSLELGDSALYFCASSALNSPLHFGNGTRLTVT.

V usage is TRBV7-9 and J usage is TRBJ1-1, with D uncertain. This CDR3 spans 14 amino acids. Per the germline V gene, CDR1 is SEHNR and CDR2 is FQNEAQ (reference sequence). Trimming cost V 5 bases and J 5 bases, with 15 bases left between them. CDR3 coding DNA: TGTGCCAGCAGCACTTGGGCCAGTGGGACTGAAGCTTTCTTT. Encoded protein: CASSTWASGTEAFF.

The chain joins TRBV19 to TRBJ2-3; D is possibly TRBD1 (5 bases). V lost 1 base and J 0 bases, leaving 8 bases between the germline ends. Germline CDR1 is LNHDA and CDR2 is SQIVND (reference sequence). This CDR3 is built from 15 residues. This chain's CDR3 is CASSIVQDSTDTQYF. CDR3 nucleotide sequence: TGTGCCAGTAGTATAGTACAGGATAGCACAGATACGCAGTATTTT.

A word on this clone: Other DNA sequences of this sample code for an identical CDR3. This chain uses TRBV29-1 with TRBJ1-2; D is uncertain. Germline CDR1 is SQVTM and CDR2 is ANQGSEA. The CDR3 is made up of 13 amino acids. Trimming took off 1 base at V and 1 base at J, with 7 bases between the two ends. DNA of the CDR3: TGCAGCGTTGAAGGTGGCAGTAACTATGGCTACACCTTC. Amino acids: CSVEGGSNYGYTF.

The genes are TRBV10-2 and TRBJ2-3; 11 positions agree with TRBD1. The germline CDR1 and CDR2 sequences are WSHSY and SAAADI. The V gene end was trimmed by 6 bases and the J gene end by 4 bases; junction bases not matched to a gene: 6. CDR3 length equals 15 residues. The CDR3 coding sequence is TGCGCCAGCAGCCGGACAGGGGGCGTTTCAGATACGCAGTATTTT. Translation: CASSRTGGVSDTQYF.

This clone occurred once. CDR3 loop: CASSLRSGAGANVLTF. The DNA for the CDR3 is TGCGCCAGCAGCTTGAGGTCCGGGGCTGGGGCCAACGTCCTGACTTTC. This rearrangement joins TRBV5-1 to TRBJ2-6, with D possibly TRBD2 on 5 matching bases. This CDR3 spans 16 amino acids. Trimming stripped 1 base from V and 2 bases from J, with 10 bases between. Germline loops: CDR1 SGHRS, CDR2 YFSETQ.

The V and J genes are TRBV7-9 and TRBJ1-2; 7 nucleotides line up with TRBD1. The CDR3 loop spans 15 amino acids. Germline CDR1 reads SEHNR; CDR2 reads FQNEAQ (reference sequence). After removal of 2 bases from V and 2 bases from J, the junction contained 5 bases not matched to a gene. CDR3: CASSLTTGANYGYTF. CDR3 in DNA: TGTGCCAGCAGCTTAACCACAGGGGCCAACTATGGCTACACCTTC.

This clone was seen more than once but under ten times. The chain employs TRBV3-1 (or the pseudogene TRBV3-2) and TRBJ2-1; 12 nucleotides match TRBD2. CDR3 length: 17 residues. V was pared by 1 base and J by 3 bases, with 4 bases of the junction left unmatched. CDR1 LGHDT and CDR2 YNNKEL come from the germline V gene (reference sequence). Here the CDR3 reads CASSQGLAGGDYNEQFF. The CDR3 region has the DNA TGTGCCAGCAGCCAAGGGCTAGCGGGGGGGGACTACAATGAGCAGTTCTTC.

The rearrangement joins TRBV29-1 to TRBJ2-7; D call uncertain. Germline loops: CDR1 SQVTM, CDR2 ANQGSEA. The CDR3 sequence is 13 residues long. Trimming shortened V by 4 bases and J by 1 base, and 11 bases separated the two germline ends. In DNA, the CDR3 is TGCAGCGTTGTCCGCACACCTTCCTACGAGCAGTACTTC. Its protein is CSVVRTPSYEQYF.

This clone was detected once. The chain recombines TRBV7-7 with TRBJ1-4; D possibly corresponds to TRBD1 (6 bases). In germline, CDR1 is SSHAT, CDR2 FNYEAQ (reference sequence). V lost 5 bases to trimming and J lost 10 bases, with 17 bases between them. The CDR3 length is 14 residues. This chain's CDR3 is CASSLDSLWGKLFF. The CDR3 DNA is TGTGCCAGCAGCCTGGACAGCCTTTGGGGAAAACTGTTTTTT. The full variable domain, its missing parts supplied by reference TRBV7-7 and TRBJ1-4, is GAGVSQSPRYKVTKRGQDVTLRCDPISSHATLYWYQQALGQGPEFLTYFNYEAQPDKSGLPSDRFSAERPEGSISTLTIQRTEQRDSAMYRCASSLDSLWGKLFFGSGTQLSVL.

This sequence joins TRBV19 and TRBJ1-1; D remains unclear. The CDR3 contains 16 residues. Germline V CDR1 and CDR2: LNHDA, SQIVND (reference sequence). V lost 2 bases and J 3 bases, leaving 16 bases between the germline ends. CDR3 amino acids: CASSIRERFRDTEAFF. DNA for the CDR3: TGTGCCAGTAGTATACGAGAGCGTTTTCGGGACACTGAAGCTTTCTTT.

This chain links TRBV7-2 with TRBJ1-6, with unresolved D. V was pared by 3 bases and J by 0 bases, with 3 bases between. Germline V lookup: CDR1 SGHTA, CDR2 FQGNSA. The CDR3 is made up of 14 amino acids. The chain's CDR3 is CASSFRSYNSPLHF. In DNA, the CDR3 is TGTGCCAGCAGCTTTCGCTCCTATAATTCACCCCTCCACTTT.

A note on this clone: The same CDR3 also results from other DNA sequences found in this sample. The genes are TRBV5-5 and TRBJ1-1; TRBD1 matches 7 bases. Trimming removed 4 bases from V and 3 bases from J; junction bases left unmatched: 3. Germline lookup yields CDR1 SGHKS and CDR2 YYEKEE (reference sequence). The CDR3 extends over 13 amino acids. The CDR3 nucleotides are TGTGCCAGCAGCCTAACAGGGGACACTGAAGCTTTCTTT. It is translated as CASSLTGDTEAFF.

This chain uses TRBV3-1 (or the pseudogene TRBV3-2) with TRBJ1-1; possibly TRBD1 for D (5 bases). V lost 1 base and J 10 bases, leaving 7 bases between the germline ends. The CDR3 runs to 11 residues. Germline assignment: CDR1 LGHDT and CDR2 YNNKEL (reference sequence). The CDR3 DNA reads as TGTGCCAGCAGCCAAGGGGGCCGAGCTTTCTTT. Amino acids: CASSQGGRAFF.